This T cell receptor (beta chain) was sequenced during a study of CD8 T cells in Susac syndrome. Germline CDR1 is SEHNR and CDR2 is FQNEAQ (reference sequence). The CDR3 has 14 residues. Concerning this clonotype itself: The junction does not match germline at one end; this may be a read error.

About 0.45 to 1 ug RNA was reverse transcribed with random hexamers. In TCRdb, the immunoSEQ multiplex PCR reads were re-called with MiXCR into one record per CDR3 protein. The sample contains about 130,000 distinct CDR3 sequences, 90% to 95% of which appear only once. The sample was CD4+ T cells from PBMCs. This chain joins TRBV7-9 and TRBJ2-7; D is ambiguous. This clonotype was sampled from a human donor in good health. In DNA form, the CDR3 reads TGTGCCAGCACCTTACGCGCGGCGCACCACGAGCAGTACTTC. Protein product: CASTLRAAHHEQYF. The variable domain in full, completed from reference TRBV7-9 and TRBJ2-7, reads DTGVSQNPRHKITKRGQNVTFRCDPISEHNRLYWYRQTLGQGPEFLTYFQNEAQLEKSRLLSDRFSAERPKGSFSTLEIQRTEQGDSAMYLCASTLRAAHHEQYFGPGTRLTVT.